These T cell receptor beta chains were read from a single sample in a study of technical replicates of blood from a handful of donors. Clones were read by immunoSEQ multiplex PCR, and TCRdb kept only the in-frame ones, dropping some. Counted here are over 50,000 clones, more than 85% occurring once; the ten biggest clones make up under 6.5%. Material: PBMCs. Receptors were obtained from a human donor in good health. Some clones in this sample may be carry-over from other donors' samples. Each CDR3 is given with its conserved first and last residue. The D gene is left open where the match is weak. Clone size, where shown, is once, few, many, or a class for clones that have expanded.

cdr3_nt	cdr3_aa	v_call	j_call	clone_size	d_call
TGTGCCAGCAGCATCCTGGGAGGGACGAACATTCAGTACTTC	CASSILGGTNIQYF	TRBV13	TRBJ2-4	NA	TRBD2
TGCGCCAGCAGTGAGTGGGAGACGGGACAGGGGGTGGGGTCCTATAATTCACCCCTCCACTTT	CASSEWETGQGVGSYNSPLHF	TRBV10-1	TRBJ1-6	NA	TRBD1
TGTGCCAGCAGCTTGTCAGGTTCTAATGAAAAACTGTTTTTT	CASSLSGSNEKLFF	TRBV5-4	TRBJ1-4	NA	NA
TGTGCCAGCAGGCCTACAGGCACCGGGGAGCTGTTTTTT	CASRPTGTGELFF	TRBV7-2	TRBJ2-2	NA	NA
TGTGCCAGCAGCTTCACAGGGAGCTATGGCTACACCTTC	CASSFTGSYGYTF	TRBV5-4	TRBJ1-2	NA	NA
TGCGCCAGCAGCACCGGGTCCCTCCCAGAGACCCAGTACTTC	CASSTGSLPETQYF	TRBV5-1	TRBJ2-5	NA	NA
TGTGCCAGCAGCACTCGGACCGCCACAAGCGGCAATGAGCAGTTCTTC	CASSTRTATSGNEQFF	TRBV5-5	TRBJ2-1	NA	NA
TGTGCCAGCAGCTCCACGAGGAGTCAGCCCCAGCATTTT	CASSSTRSQPQHF	TRBV13	TRBJ1-5	once	NA
TGTGCCAGCAGAAGGGACAGGGGAACAGATACGCAGTATTTT	CASRRDRGTDTQYF	TRBV6-5	TRBJ2-3	NA	TRBD1
TGTGCCAGCAGCTTGTACGGGACTAGCGGGAGAACAGAGACCCAGTACTTC	CASSLYGTSGRTETQYF	TRBV5-6	TRBJ2-5	NA	TRBD2
TGTGCCAGTAGTAGGAACACAGGGGGCAGGGGAGAGACCCAGTACTTC	CASSRNTGGRGETQYF	TRBV19	TRBJ2-5	NA	TRBD1
TGTGCCAGTAAGGTGGCGGACAGCTCCTACGAGCAGTACTTC	CASKVADSSYEQYF	TRBV5-6	TRBJ2-7	NA	NA
TGTGCCTGGAGTGTAGGGAGGAGGGCCGGGGAGCTGTTTTTT	CAWSVGRRAGELFF	TRBV30	TRBJ2-2	NA	NA
TGTGCCAGCAGCTTGGTCGCTAGCTTGTCCTCCTACGAGCAGTACTTC	CASSLVASLSSYEQYF	TRBV5-4	TRBJ2-7	NA	NA
TGTGCCAGCAGCCCAGGGGACGGCAGCTCCTACAATGAGCAGTTCTTC	CASSPGDGSSYNEQFF	TRBV7-2	TRBJ2-1	NA	NA
TGTGCCAGCAGCTCGGGCGGGGTGAACACCGGGGAGCTGTTTTTT	CASSSGGVNTGELFF	TRBV9	TRBJ2-2	NA	NA
TGTGCCAGCGGGAGATACAGGGTAATCTGGGCCAACGTCCTGACTTTC	CASGRYRVIWANVLTF	TRBV21-1	TRBJ2-6	NA	NA
TGTGCCAGCAGTTACGCGACAACCCACGAGCAGTACTTC	CASSYATTHEQYF	TRBV6-5	TRBJ2-7	once	NA
TGTGCCAGCAGTGACACCCAAGCAACTGAAGCTTTCTTT	CASSDTQATEAFF	TRBV2	TRBJ1-1	NA	NA
TGTGCCAGCAGCCAAGAGACAGGGGGCTGGAATGAGCAGTTCTTC	CASSQETGGWNEQFF	TRBV4-2	TRBJ2-1	NA	TRBD1
TGTGCCAGCAGCTTCGGGACTTACTCCTACGAGCAGTACTTC	CASSFGTYSYEQYF	TRBV7-8	TRBJ2-7	NA	NA
TGTGCCAGTAGTATCGAGGAGGGGCAGGCGAACTATGGCTACACCTTC	CASSIEEGQANYGYTF	TRBV19	TRBJ1-2	NA	NA
TGTGCCACCAGCCCAAGACAGGGGGCGCAGGAGAATGGCTACACCTTC	CATSPRQGAQENGYTF	TRBV15	TRBJ1-2	NA	TRBD1
TGTGCCAGCAGCCCCGGGACAGAACTGAACACTGAAGCTTTCTTT	CASSPGTELNTEAFF	TRBV9	TRBJ1-1	NA	TRBD1
TGTGCCAGCAGTTACTGGGCAGGGGGCGGCTCAGATGGCTACACCTTC	CASSYWAGGGSDGYTF	TRBV6-6	TRBJ1-2	NA	TRBD1
TGCGCCAGCAGCCCACCGACGGGAGAGACCCAGTACTTC	CASSPPTGETQYF	TRBV4-1	TRBJ2-5	NA	NA
TGTGCCAGCAGCGATCAGGCACTAGCTTTCGGCGGGGAGCTGTTTTTT	CASSDQALAFGGELFF	TRBV9	TRBJ2-2	NA	NA
TGTGCCAGCAGCTTGGCCGGGACAGGGGCCAATGAGCAGTTCTTC	CASSLAGTGANEQFF	TRBV5-4	TRBJ2-1	NA	TRBD1
TGCAGCGTTGAAGTTCTTAGCGGGGGGGCAAACTACAATGAGCAGTTCTTC	CSVEVLSGGANYNEQFF	TRBV29-1	TRBJ2-1	NA	TRBD2
TGTGCCAGCAGTATTGACAGCGATCTTTATGGCTACACCTTC	CASSIDSDLYGYTF	TRBV2	TRBJ1-2	NA	NA
TGTGCCTGGAGCCGACCTTCCGACAGAAACTATGGCTACACCTTC	CAWSRPSDRNYGYTF	TRBV30	TRBJ1-2	once	NA
TGTGCCAGCAGCTTAGGGACTAGCCAAGAGACCCAGTACTTC	CASSLGTSQETQYF	TRBV5-4	TRBJ2-5	NA	TRBD2
TGCGCCAGCAGCCAAGAGGGAGGTTCACCCCTCCACTTT	CASSQEGGSPLHF	TRBV4-3	TRBJ1-6	once	NA
TGTGCCTGGAGTTCGCAGGGGGGATCATACGAGCAGTACTTC	CAWSSQGGSYEQYF	TRBV30	TRBJ2-7	NA	NA
TGTGCCTCTAAACTAGGGGGCGGAAACACCATATATTTT	CASKLGGGNTIYF	TRBV5-6	TRBJ1-3	NA	TRBD1
TGTGCCAGCAGTTACTCGGGGGCGGATGGCTACACCTTC	CASSYSGADGYTF	TRBV6-5	TRBJ1-2	once	NA